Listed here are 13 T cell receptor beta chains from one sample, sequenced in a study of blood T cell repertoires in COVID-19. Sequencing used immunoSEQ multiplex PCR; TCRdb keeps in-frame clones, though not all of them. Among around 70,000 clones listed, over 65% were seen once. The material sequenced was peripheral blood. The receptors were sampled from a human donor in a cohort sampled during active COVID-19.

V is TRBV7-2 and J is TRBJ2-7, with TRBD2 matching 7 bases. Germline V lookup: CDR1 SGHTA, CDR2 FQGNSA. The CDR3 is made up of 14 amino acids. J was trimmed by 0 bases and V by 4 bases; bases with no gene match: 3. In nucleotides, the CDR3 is TGTGCCAGCAGCTCACGCGGGGGCTCCTACGAGCAGTACTTC. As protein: CASSSRGGSYEQYF.

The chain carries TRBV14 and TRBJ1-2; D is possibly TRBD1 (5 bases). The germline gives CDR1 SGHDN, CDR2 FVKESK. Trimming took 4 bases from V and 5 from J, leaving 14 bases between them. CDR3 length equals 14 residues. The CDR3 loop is CASSPDRQGYGYTF. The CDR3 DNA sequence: TGTGCCAGCAGCCCAGATCGGCAGGGATATGGCTACACCTTC. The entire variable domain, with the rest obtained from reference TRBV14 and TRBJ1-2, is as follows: EAGVTQFPSHSVIEKGQTVTLRCDPISGHDNLYWYRRVMGKEIKFLLHFVKESKQDESGMPNNRFLAERTGGTYSTLKVQPAELEDSGVYFCASSPDRQGYGYTFGSGTRLTVV.

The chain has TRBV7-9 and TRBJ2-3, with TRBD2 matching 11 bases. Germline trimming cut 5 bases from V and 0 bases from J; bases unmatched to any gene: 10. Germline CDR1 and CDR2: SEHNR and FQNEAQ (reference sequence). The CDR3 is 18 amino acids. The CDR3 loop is CASSPTSGVVGSTDTQYF. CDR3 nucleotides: TGTGCCAGCAGCCCGACTAGCGGGGTCGTGGGCAGCACAGATACGCAGTATTTT. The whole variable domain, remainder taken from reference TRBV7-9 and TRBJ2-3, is DTGVSQNPRHKITKRGQNVTFRCDPISEHNRLYWYRQTLGQGPEFLTYFQNEAQLEKSRLLSDRFSAERPKGSFSTLEIQRTEQGDSAMYLCASSPTSGVVGSTDTQYFGPGTRLTVL.

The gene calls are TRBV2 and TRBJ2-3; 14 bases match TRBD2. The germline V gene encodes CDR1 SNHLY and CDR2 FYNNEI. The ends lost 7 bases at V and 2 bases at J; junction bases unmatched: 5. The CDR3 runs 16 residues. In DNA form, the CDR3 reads TGTGCCAGCAAGGGACTAGCGGGAGACCTCACAGATACGCAGTATTTT. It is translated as CASKGLAGDLTDTQYF.

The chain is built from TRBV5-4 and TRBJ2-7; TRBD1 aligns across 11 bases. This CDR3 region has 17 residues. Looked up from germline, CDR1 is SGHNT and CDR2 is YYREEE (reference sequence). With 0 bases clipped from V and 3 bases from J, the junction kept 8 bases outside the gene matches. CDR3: CASSLGGQGAQDYEQYF. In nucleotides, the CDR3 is TGTGCCAGCAGCTTGGGAGGACAGGGGGCTCAGGACTACGAGCAGTACTTC.

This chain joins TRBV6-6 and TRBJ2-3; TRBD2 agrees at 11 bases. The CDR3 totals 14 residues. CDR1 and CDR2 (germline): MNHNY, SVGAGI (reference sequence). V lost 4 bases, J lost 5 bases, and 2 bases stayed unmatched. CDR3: CASSLAGGRDTQYF. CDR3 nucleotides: TGTGCCAGCAGTTTAGCGGGGGGGAGAGATACGCAGTATTTT.

Here the CDR3 DNA reads TGCGCCAGCAACCTCGGTAGCGGGGGGACCCAAGAGACCCAGTACTTC. Protein: CASNLGSGGTQETQYF. This sequence joins TRBV5-1 and TRBJ2-5, with TRBD2 matching over 10 bases. The trim removed 6 bases at V and 1 base at J, leaving 9 bases unmatched. This CDR3 comprises 16 residues. Germline V CDR1 and CDR2: SGHRS, YFSETQ.

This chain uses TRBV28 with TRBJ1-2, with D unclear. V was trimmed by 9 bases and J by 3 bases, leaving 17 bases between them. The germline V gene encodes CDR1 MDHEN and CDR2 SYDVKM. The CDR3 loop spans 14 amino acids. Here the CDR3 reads CASQPRGGDYGYTF. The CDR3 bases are TGTGCCAGTCAGCCTCGGGGTGGCGACTATGGCTACACCTTC.

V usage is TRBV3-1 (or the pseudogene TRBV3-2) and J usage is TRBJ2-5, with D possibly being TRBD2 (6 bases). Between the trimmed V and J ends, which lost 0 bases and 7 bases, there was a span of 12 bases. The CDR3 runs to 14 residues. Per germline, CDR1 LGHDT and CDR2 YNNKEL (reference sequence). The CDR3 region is CASSQDSGGRTQYF. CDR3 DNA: TGTGCCAGCAGCCAAGATAGCGGAGGACGGACCCAGTACTTC.

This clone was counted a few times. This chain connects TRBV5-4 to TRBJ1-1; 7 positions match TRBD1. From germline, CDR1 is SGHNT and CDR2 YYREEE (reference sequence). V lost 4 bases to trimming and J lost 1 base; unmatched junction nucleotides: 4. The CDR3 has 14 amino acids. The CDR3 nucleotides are TGTGCCAGCAGCCCCCGGGACAGGAACACTGAAGCTTTCTTT. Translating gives CASSPRDRNTEAFF.

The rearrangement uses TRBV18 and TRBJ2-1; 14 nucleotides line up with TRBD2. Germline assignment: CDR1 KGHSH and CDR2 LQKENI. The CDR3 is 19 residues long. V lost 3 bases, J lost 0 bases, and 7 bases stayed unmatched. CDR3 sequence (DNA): TGTGCCAGCTCACCTCTGGGACTAGCGGGGGTAAGCTCCTACAATGAGCAGTTCTTC. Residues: CASSPLGLAGVSSYNEQFF.

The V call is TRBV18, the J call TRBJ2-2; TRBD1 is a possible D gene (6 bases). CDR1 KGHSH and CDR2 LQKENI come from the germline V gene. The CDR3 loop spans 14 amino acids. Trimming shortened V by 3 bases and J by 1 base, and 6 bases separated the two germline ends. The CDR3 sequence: CASSPDRNTGELFF. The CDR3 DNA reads TGTGCCAGCTCACCGGACAGGAACACCGGGGAGCTGTTTTTT.

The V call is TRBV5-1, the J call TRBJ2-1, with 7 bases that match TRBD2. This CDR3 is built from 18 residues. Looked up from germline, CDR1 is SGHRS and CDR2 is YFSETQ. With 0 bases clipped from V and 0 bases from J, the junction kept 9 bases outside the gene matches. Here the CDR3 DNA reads TGCGCCAGCAGCTTGGGAACCCTGGGGGGGAGCTCCTACAATGAGCAGTTCTTC. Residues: CASSLGTLGGSSYNEQFF.